Listed here are 21 T cell receptor beta chains from one sample, sequenced in a study of shared clonotypes between healthy human individuals. The method was immunoSEQ multiplex PCR; TCRdb's version includes in-frame clones alone and lacks a portion of them. This sample has about 2.3 million clones, with over 90% found just once. The specimen was naive CD4+ T cells from PBMCs. Described subset: CD45RA+ positively selected. Receptor source: a man aged 18 to 29 in good health. Some clones in this sample may be carry-over from other donors' samples.

The chain is built from TRBV12-2 and TRBJ2-7; the table assigns TRBD2, which was not confirmed against the DNA. TRBV12-2 is a recognized pseudogene. The CDR3 is 15 residues long. The CDR3 protein is CASRGLPEETYEQYF. Written as DNA, the CDR3 is TGTGCAAGTCGGGGTCTGCCCGAGGAGACCTACGAGCAGTACTTC.

This clone was counted once. The J gene is TRBJ1-5, the V gene TRBV7-9, with 8 bases aligning to TRBD1. Trimming cost V 5 bases and J 6 bases; bases outside gene matches: 6. Germline V gives CDR1 SEHNR, CDR2 FQNEAQ (reference sequence). The CDR3 loop spans 14 amino acids. CDR3 DNA: TGTGCCAGCAGCCCGCAGGGGGCGGCTCAGCCCCAGCATTTT. Amino acids: CASSPQGAAQPQHF.

The chain has TRBV5-4 and TRBJ1-3; 10 bases map to TRBD1. With V trimmed by 3 bases and J by 3 bases, 12 bases remained unmatched. The CDR3 runs to 18 residues. Germline V CDR1 and CDR2: SGHNT, YYREEE (reference sequence). The DNA of the CDR3 is TGTGCCAGCAGCTCGGGCCGGGACAGGGGTTCGGGTGGAAACACCATATATTTT. Encoded protein: CASSSGRDRGSGGNTIYF.

This clone was counted a few times. The sample contains more than one DNA sequence encoding this CDR3. This chain uses TRBV5-1 with TRBJ1-5; D gene ambiguous. The CDR3 spans 12 residues. Germline V gene sequence: CDR1 SGHRS, CDR2 YFSETQ. V dropped 0 bases and J dropped 7 bases, with 5 bases sitting between them. This chain's CDR3 is CASSLEGQPQHF. In nucleotides, the CDR3 is TGCGCCAGCAGCTTGGAAGGACAGCCCCAGCATTTT.

This clone was picked up one time. The V gene is TRBV6-1, the J gene TRBJ2-5, with 8 bases fitting TRBD1. The CDR3 loop spans 16 amino acids. The V gene end was trimmed by 2 bases and the J gene end by 5 bases; junction bases not matched to a gene: 10. The germline CDR1 and CDR2 sequences are MNHNS and SASEGT. The CDR3, as DNA: TGTGCCAGCAGTGAATCGAGGACAGGGAAGGGGGAGACCCAGTACTTC. It encodes CASSESRTGKGETQYF.

V usage is TRBV5-1 and J usage is TRBJ2-1; D is unresolved. The germline gives CDR1 SGHRS, CDR2 YFSETQ. Trimming stripped 1 base from V and 8 bases from J, with 16 bases between. The CDR3 extends over 15 amino acids. CDR3 sequence: CASSLQSQPQDEQFF. The CDR3 region has the DNA TGCGCCAGCAGCTTGCAGAGCCAGCCTCAAGATGAGCAGTTCTTC.

The chain employs TRBV11-2 and TRBJ2-2; 11 nucleotides match TRBD2. Unmatched junction bases numbered 3, after V lost 5 bases and J lost 1 base. This CDR3 contains 16 residues. CDR1 is SGHAT and CDR2 is FQNNGV in the germline V gene. CDR3 DNA: TGTGCCAGCAGCGTCGGACTAGCGGGGAACACCGGGGAGCTGTTTTTT. Amino acids: CASSVGLAGNTGELFF.

The chain employs TRBV4-1 and TRBJ2-1; 7 nucleotides align to TRBD1. This CDR3 has 14 amino acids. CDR1 and CDR2 (germline): MGHRA, YSYEKL. Trimming removed 4 bases from V and 10 bases from J; junction bases left unmatched: 10. The CDR3: CASSRGQASQEQFF. Written as DNA, the CDR3 is TGCGCCAGCAGCCGAGGACAGGCCTCCCAAGAGCAGTTCTTC.

The J gene is TRBJ2-5, the V gene TRBV5-1, with a weak D call TRBD1 (6 bases). The CDR3 length is 15 residues. Germline V lookup: CDR1 SGHRS, CDR2 YFSETQ. Trimming removed 2 bases at V and 5 bases at J, with 16 bases between. The CDR3 nucleotides are TGCGCCAGCAGCTTACCTAGCTTGAGGGGGGAGACCCAGTACTTC. Its translation: CASSLPSLRGETQYF.

The chain links TRBV5-1 to TRBJ1-4; 7 bases line up with TRBD1. The trim removed 4 bases at V and 8 bases at J, leaving 11 bases unmatched. The germline V gene encodes CDR1 SGHRS and CDR2 YFSETQ. The CDR3 runs to 15 residues. The CDR3 loop reads CASSPNGDRGEKLFF. The CDR3 DNA reads as TGCGCCAGCAGCCCGAATGGGGACAGAGGGGAAAAACTGTTTTTT.

The chain links TRBV2 to TRBJ2-3; perhaps TRBD2 as D (5 bases). V lost 4 bases, J lost 2 bases, and 10 bases lay in between. CDR1 and CDR2 (germline): SNHLY, FYNNEI. There are 14 residues in the CDR3. This CDR3 reads CASSGRRTTDTQYF. In nucleotides, the CDR3 is TGTGCCAGCAGTGGTCGGAGGACCACAGATACGCAGTATTTT.

The chain is built from TRBV30 and TRBJ1-3, with D maybe TRBD1 (5 bases). This CDR3 has 13 amino acids. CDR1 is GTSNPN and CDR2 is SVGIG in the germline V gene (reference sequence). V was trimmed by 0 bases and J by 5 bases, leaving 8 bases between them. The CDR3 DNA sequence: TGTGCCTGGAGTGTCCAGGGTAGAAACACCATATATTTT. It codes for CAWSVQGRNTIYF.

The rearrangement links TRBV30 to TRBJ2-7; possible D gene TRBD2, 5 bases. This CDR3 spans 12 amino acids. V gave up 0 bases and J gave up 5 bases, with 8 bases separating them. CDR1 and CDR2 (germline): GTSNPN, SVGIG (reference sequence). The CDR3 DNA is TGTGCCTGGAGTGTCATTAGCGACGAGCAGTACTTC. It specifies CAWSVISDEQYF.

The rearrangement joins TRBV9 to TRBJ2-2; tentative D call: TRBD2 (6 bases). The germline CDR1 and CDR2 sequences are SGDLS and YYNGEE. The V end lost 0 bases, the J end lost 7 bases, and 13 bases lay between the germline ends. CDR3 length: 15 residues. CDR3 nucleotide sequence: TGTGCCAGCAGCGTAGTCGGGAGAGAGGTCGGGGAGCTGTTTTTT. This sequence encodes CASSVVGREVGELFF.

The chain has TRBV4-1 and TRBJ2-5; 9 positions match TRBD2. Unmatched junction bases numbered 2, after V lost 1 base and J lost 2 bases. Germline V gene lookup returns CDR1 MGHRA and CDR2 YSYEKL. The CDR3 covers 15 residues. The CDR3 region has the DNA TGCGCCAGCAGCCAAGTTAGCGGGAGACAAGAGACCCAGTACTTC. It is translated as CASSQVSGRQETQYF.

This sequence joins TRBV28 and TRBJ2-7; 8 nucleotides align to TRBD2. The V and J ends lost 8 bases and 4 bases, in that order; junction bases with no gene match: 4. The germline CDR1 and CDR2 sequences are MDHEN and SYDVKM. CDR3 length: 12 residues. The CDR3: CASARGGYEQYF. CDR3 coding DNA: TGTGCCAGCGCCCGGGGGGGTTACGAGCAGTACTTC.

Only one count was recorded for this clone. The chain joins TRBV28 to TRBJ2-1, with 11 nucleotides matching TRBD2. In germline, CDR1 is MDHEN, CDR2 SYDVKM. This CDR3 spans 15 amino acids. J was trimmed by 1 base and V by 6 bases; bases with no gene match: 2. This chain's CDR3 is CASSPSGRSYNEQFF. CDR3 bases: TGTGCCAGCAGCCCTAGCGGGAGGTCCTACAATGAGCAGTTCTTC.

V and J are TRBV7-9 and TRBJ2-7; D ambiguous. CDR1 and CDR2 (germline): SEHNR, FQNEAQ (reference sequence). Trimming removed 5 bases from V and 3 bases from J, with 11 bases in between. The CDR3 has 13 amino acids. CDR3 coding DNA: TGTGCCAGCAGCCCCCCTCGAAGCTACGAGCAGTACTTC. Translation gives CASSPPRSYEQYF.

This rearrangement joins TRBV2 to TRBJ1-1; 7 bases map to TRBD1. CDR3 length: 15 amino acids. Germline-derived CDR1 and CDR2 are SNHLY and FYNNEI. V lost 1 base and J lost 2; bases outside the gene matches: 4. As DNA, the CDR3 is TGTGCCAGCAGTGAAGTAGACAGGGCAAACACTGAAGCTTTCTTT. Translating it yields CASSEVDRANTEAFF. The whole variable domain, remainder taken from reference TRBV2 and TRBJ1-1, is EPEVTQTPSHQVTQMGQEVILRCVPISNHLYFYWYRQILGQKVEFLVSFYNNEISEKSEIFDDQFSVERPDGSNFTLKIRSTKLEDSAMYFCASSEVDRANTEAFFGQGTRLTVV.

The CDR3 DNA reads TGCGCCAGCAGCTTGCGGGAGTCCCGCTCTGGAAACACCATATATTTT. Residues: CASSLRESRSGNTIYF. The rearrangement joins TRBV5-1 to TRBJ1-3, with unresolved D. Germline V gene data show CDR1 as SGHRS and CDR2 as YFSETQ. The CDR3 sequence is 16 residues long. Trimming took off 1 base at V and 0 bases at J, with 11 bases between the two ends.

This rearrangement joins TRBV4-3 to TRBJ2-1; 11 positions agree with TRBD2. Germline CDR1 is LGHNA and CDR2 is YSLEER. The CDR3 consists of 19 residues. V was clipped by 1 base and J by 8 bases; unmatched bases: 16. This CDR3 is CASSQVGFPGLAGGDEQFF. The CDR3 coding sequence is TGCGCCAGCAGCCAAGTGGGGTTCCCCGGACTAGCGGGTGGGGATGAGCAGTTCTTC.